A single sample is the source of the 24 T cell receptor beta chains below, sequenced in a study of radiation and T cells in renal cell carcinoma. Time point indicated: blood 4 weeks post-SBRT, at nephrectomy. The treatment: 15 Gy SBRT to primary tumor, nephrectomy 4 weeks later. This table comes from immunoSEQ multiplex PCR, and its TCRdb copy is limited to in-frame clones, with some not included. This sample has some 97,000 clones, with roughly 84% found just once. The sample here was blood, taken from a patient whose treatment included radiotherapy and nephrectomy. Source of these receptors: a man aged 55 to 69 with renal cell carcinoma.

The chain recombines TRBV28 with TRBJ2-3; 11 nucleotides align to TRBD2. This CDR3 is 17 amino acids long. The J segment lost 3 bases and the V segment lost 4 bases, leaving 9 bases of the junction unmatched. Germline loops: CDR1 MDHEN, CDR2 SYDVKM. Here the CDR3 DNA reads TGTGCCAGCAGTTCCCCAACTAGCGGGAGTGGTACAGATACGCAGTATTTT. This sequence encodes CASSSPTSGSGTDTQYF. The full variable domain, with the rest looked up from reference TRBV28 and TRBJ2-3, is DVKVTQSSRYLVKRTGEKVFLECVQDMDHENMFWYRQDPGLGLRLIYFSYDVKMKEKGDIPEGYSVSREKKERFSLILESASTNQTSMYLCASSSPTSGSGTDTQYFGPGTRLTVL.

The chain combines TRBV6-5 with TRBJ2-3; possible D gene TRBD2, 6 bases. The CDR3 totals 14 residues. The V gene's germline CDR1 is MNHEY and CDR2 SVGAGI. The V end was cut by 0 bases, the J end by 3 bases, with 7 bases between. The CDR3 sequence: CASSYSSGTDTQYF. The CDR3 DNA sequence: TGTGCCAGCAGTTACTCGAGCGGGACAGATACGCAGTATTTT.

This clone was seen a single time. This chain uses TRBV7-2 with TRBJ2-2; 11 nucleotides match TRBD2. CDR1 is SGHTA and CDR2 is FQGNSA in the germline V gene. J was trimmed by 8 bases and V by 0 bases; bases with no gene match: 5. CDR3 length: 16 residues. CDR3 coding DNA: TGTGCCAGCAGCTTAGCTCGGCGGACTAGCGGGGGGGAGCTGTTTTTT. It translates to CASSLARRTSGGELFF.

The rearrangement joins TRBV6-6 to TRBJ1-1; D is possibly TRBD1 (6 bases). CDR3 length: 16 residues. Germline V gives CDR1 MNHNY, CDR2 SVGAGI (reference sequence). V lost 4 bases to trimming and J lost 5 bases, with 20 bases between them. CDR3 sequence reads: CASSFRGRTGRTEAFF. DNA of the CDR3: TGTGCCAGCAGTTTTCGGGGTCGAACAGGGCGGACTGAAGCTTTCTTT.

The V gene is TRBV15, the J gene TRBJ2-7; 9 bases are a match to TRBD2. The CDR3 has 17 amino acids. Germline trimming cut 0 bases from V and 4 bases from J; bases unmatched to any gene: 10. Germline CDR1 and CDR2: LNHNV and YYDKDF (reference sequence). The CDR3 nucleotides read TGTGCCACCAGCAGAGATAGGCTGGCGGGAGGGAGTTACGAGCAGTACTTC. Its protein product is CATSRDRLAGGSYEQYF. Combining the CDR3 with reference TRBV15 and TRBJ2-7 gives the whole variable domain DAMVIQNPRYQVTQFGKPVTLSCSQTLNHNVMYWYQQKSSQAPKLLFHYYDKDFNNEADTPDNFQSRRPNTSFCFLDIRSPGLGDTAMYLCATSRDRLAGGSYEQYFGPGTRLTVT.

The rearrangement links TRBV4-3 to TRBJ1-4; D is uncertain. V lost 2 bases to trimming and J lost 5 bases, with 12 bases between them. CDR3 length: 15 residues. Germline loops: CDR1 LGHNA, CDR2 YSLEER. CDR3 nucleotides: TGCGCCAGCAGCCAATGGAGGGCCCTGAATGAAAAACTGTTTTTT. Translation: CASSQWRALNEKLFF.

The V and J genes are TRBV7-2 and TRBJ1-2, with 9 bases aligning to TRBD1. Germline V lookup: CDR1 SGHTA, CDR2 FQGNSA. With 1 base clipped from V and 3 bases from J, the junction kept 3 bases outside the gene matches. The CDR3 runs 15 residues. CDR3 coding DNA: TGTGCCAGCAGCTTAGAGGGGACAGGGTACTATGGCTACACCTTC. Translating gives CASSLEGTGYYGYTF.

The V call is TRBV27, the J call TRBJ2-5, with D maybe TRBD1 (6 bases). Deletions cut 3 bases from V and 1 base from J, with 9 bases between. Germline V CDR1 and CDR2: MNHEY, SMNVEV (reference sequence). This CDR3 comprises 14 residues. DNA of the CDR3: TGTGCCAGCAGTTTTACAGGGTTCCAAGAGACCCAGTACTTC. This encodes CASSFTGFQETQYF.

Here the CDR3 reads CASSMGPLGPDTQYF. As DNA, the CDR3 is TGTGCCAGTAGTATGGGACCCCTAGGGCCAGATACGCAGTATTTT. The chain carries TRBV19 and TRBJ2-3; D assignment may be TRBD1 or TRBD2 (5 bases each). Germline values: CDR1 LNHDA, CDR2 SQIVND (reference sequence). Trimming took 3 bases from V and 4 from J, leaving 14 bases between them. The CDR3 spans 15 residues.

This clone was seen only a few times. The chain employs TRBV13 and TRBJ2-1; 7 nucleotides match TRBD1. CDR1 PRHDT and CDR2 FYEKMQ come from the germline V gene (reference sequence). The CDR3 runs to 16 residues. V shed 5 bases, J shed 12 bases, and the junction held 19 bases outside the gene matches. CDR3 sequence (DNA): TGTGCCAGCAGCACCCGGGACAGAGCCCTTCCCGATGGGCAGTTCTTC. Protein product: CASSTRDRALPDGQFF.

The rearrangement joins TRBV2 to TRBJ2-1; TRBD1 matches at 7 bases. This CDR3 is 13 amino acids long. Germline CDR1 reads SNHLY; CDR2 reads FYNNEI. With 9 bases clipped from V and 2 bases from J, the junction kept 4 bases outside the gene matches. The CDR3 DNA is TGTGCCAGTAGGACAGGCCCCTACAATGAGCAGTTCTTC. Encoded protein: CASRTGPYNEQFF.

A single count supports this clone. J is TRBJ2-2 and V is TRBV19; no clear D gene. The length of the CDR3 is 15 residues. Germline V gene data show CDR1 as LNHDA and CDR2 as SQIVND (reference sequence). Trimming cost V 3 bases and J 1 base, with 9 bases left between them. The CDR3 protein is CASSILRRNTGELFF. The CDR3 DNA reads as TGTGCCAGTAGTATCTTACGGCGGAACACCGGGGAGCTGTTTTTT.

The table lists this clone with a count of one. The chain recombines TRBV7-8 with TRBJ2-3; no reliable D call. The CDR3 consists of 13 residues. V was clipped by 5 bases and J by 2 bases, with 8 bases between them. The V gene's germline CDR1 is SGHVS and CDR2 FQNEAQ. CDR3 sequence: CASSPRDTDTQYF. The CDR3 bases are TGTGCCAGCAGCCCTCGTGACACAGATACGCAGTATTTT. Full variable domain (rest looked up from reference TRBV7-8 and TRBJ2-3): GAGVSQSPRYKVAKRGQDVALRCDPISGHVSLFWYQQALGQGPEFLTYFQNEAQLDKSGLPSDRFFAERPEGSVSTLKIQRTQQEDSAVYLCASSPRDTDTQYFGPGTRLTVL.

This clone has just a few counts. The chain couples TRBV10-3 to TRBJ2-2; 15 bases align to TRBD2. V trimming: 10 bases; J trimming: 2 bases; junction bases outside the gene matches: 2. This CDR3 comprises 15 residues. Germline lookup yields CDR1 ENHRY and CDR2 SYGVKD. In nucleotides, the CDR3 is TGTGCCACGGGACTAGCGGGAGGCAACACCGGGGAGCTGTTTTTT. As protein: CATGLAGGNTGELFF.

The rearrangement joins TRBV19 to TRBJ2-2; D may correspond to TRBD1 or TRBD2 (7 bases each). Deletions cut 3 bases from V and 6 bases from J, with 11 bases between. Germline assignment: CDR1 LNHDA and CDR2 SQIVND (reference sequence). The CDR3 is 14 amino acids. This chain's CDR3 is CASSIAGGAGELFF. The CDR3 DNA reads TGTGCCAGTAGTATTGCAGGGGGGGCCGGGGAGCTGTTTTTT.

This clone was observed a few times. The chain is built from TRBV5-6 and TRBJ2-2, with 8 nucleotides matching TRBD1. V shed 3 bases, J shed 1 base, and the junction held 5 bases outside the gene matches. Germline values: CDR1 SGHDT, CDR2 YYEEEE. The CDR3 loop spans 16 amino acids. CDR3 sequence: CASSSRQGWNTGELFF. CDR3 in DNA: TGTGCCAGCAGCTCCCGACAGGGGTGGAACACCGGGGAGCTGTTTTTT.

This rearrangement joins TRBV13 to TRBJ2-7; 7 positions match TRBD2. The CDR3 sequence is 14 residues long. CDR1 is PRHDT, CDR2 FYEKMQ, per germline (reference sequence). V was pared by 1 base and J by 5 bases, with 5 bases of the junction left unmatched. CDR3: CASSLEMGGDEQYF. The CDR3 DNA follows: TGTGCCAGCAGCTTAGAAATGGGGGGGGACGAGCAGTACTTC.

The rearrangement joins TRBV5-1 to TRBJ2-7, with unresolved D. V lost 1 base, J lost 7 bases, and 15 bases lay in between. From germline, CDR1 is SGHRS and CDR2 YFSETQ. The CDR3 runs 14 residues. The CDR3 coding sequence is TGCGCCAGCAGCTTGTCCGCCGAGCTCCCGGAGCAGTACTTC. Its protein product is CASSLSAELPEQYF.

J is TRBJ2-3 and V is TRBV2; D may be TRBD2 (5 bases). V was shortened by 11 bases and J by 5 bases, with 14 bases between the two germline ends. This CDR3 contains 12 residues. From germline, CDR1 is SNHLY and CDR2 FYNNEI. CDR3: CAGAGDLDTQYF. DNA for the CDR3: TGTGCCGGAGCCGGGGATTTAGATACGCAGTATTTT.

This chain joins TRBV5-4 and TRBJ2-3; 15 nucleotides align to TRBD2. Germline trimming cut 3 bases from V and 2 bases from J; bases unmatched to any gene: 4. Germline V gene data show CDR1 as SGHNT and CDR2 as YYREEE (reference sequence). CDR3 length: 17 amino acids. DNA for the CDR3: TGTGCCAGCAGCTCGGGACTAGCGGGAGGAAACACAGATACGCAGTATTTT. It yields the protein CASSSGLAGGNTDTQYF.

The chain recombines TRBV15 with TRBJ2-7, with 9 bases aligning to TRBD2. The germline CDR1 and CDR2 sequences are LNHNV and YYDKDF (reference sequence). The CDR3 spans 16 residues. The trim removed 0 bases at V and 4 bases at J, leaving 7 bases unmatched. The CDR3 is CATSRDWGAGGYEQYF. The CDR3 nucleotides are TGTGCCACCAGCAGAGATTGGGGCGCGGGGGGGTACGAGCAGTACTTC.

The CDR3 DNA reads as TGTGCCAGCAGGGGGAGTGTGCCTAGCACAGATACGCAGTATTTT. This translates into CASRGSVPSTDTQYF. The chain carries TRBV28 and TRBJ2-3; TRBD2 is a possible D gene (5 bases). Trimming removed 6 bases at V and 0 bases at J, with 13 bases between. Looked up from germline, CDR1 is MDHEN and CDR2 is SYDVKM. The CDR3 is 15 amino acids.

The chain uses TRBV6-1 and TRBJ2-5, with 12 nucleotides matching TRBD2. This CDR3 has 15 amino acids. The V gene end was trimmed by 4 bases and the J gene end by 6 bases; junction bases not matched to a gene: 6. Per germline, CDR1 MNHNS and CDR2 SASEGT. CDR3 amino acids: CASSGLAGVKQTQYF. In DNA, the CDR3 is TGTGCCAGCAGTGGACTAGCGGGAGTGAAACAGACCCAGTACTTC.

The chain couples TRBV28 to TRBJ2-7; unclear D gene. Between the trimmed V and J ends, which lost 5 bases and 3 bases, there was a span of 14 bases. Germline V gene data show CDR1 as MDHEN and CDR2 as SYDVKM. This CDR3 comprises 14 residues. CDR3 loop: CASSLQVTRYEQYF. For the CDR3, the DNA is TGTGCCAGCAGTCTGCAGGTAACTCGCTACGAGCAGTACTTC.